The rows below give T cell receptor beta chains drawn from one sample of a study of T cell responses to AZD1222 COVID-19 vaccine. Profiling relied on immunoSEQ multiplex PCR, and the TCRdb table lists in-frame clones only, not all of them. The table shows over 85,000 clones, with roughly 92% occurring only once. Sequences were derived from peripheral blood, sampled 28 days after the second AZD1222 dose. The receptors originated from an adult who received the AZD1222 COVID-19 vaccine. The CDR3 runs from the conserved cysteine through the conserved F or W. The D gene is left open where the match is weak.

d_call	v_call	j_call	cdr3_nt	cdr3_aa
TRBD1	TRBV19	TRBJ1-3	TGTGCCAGTAGTTGGAGACAGGGGCCTGGAAACACCATATATTTT	CASSWRQGPGNTIYF
TRBD2	TRBV4-3	TRBJ2-3	TGCGCCAGCAGCCTTCGTCGGGGTAGCGGGGGGGGAACAGATACGCAGTATTTT	CASSLRRGSGGGTDTQYF
-	TRBV11-1	TRBJ2-1	TGTGCCAGCAGCTTAGCGGGGGGGCAGTTCTTC	CASSLAGGQFF
TRBD1	TRBV5-4	TRBJ2-2	TGTGCCAGCAGCCAGGACAGGGCCTCAGAGGAGCTGTTTTTT	CASSQDRASEELFF
-	TRBV28	TRBJ1-2	TGTGCCAGCGTTGGGGCAGACTTTAACTATGGCTACACCTTC	CASVGADFNYGYTF
-	TRBV3-1/TRBV3-2	TRBJ2-4	TGTGCCAGCAGCCAAGGGATAGCCAAAAACATTCAGTACTTC	CASSQGIAKNIQYF
TRBD2	TRBV3-1/TRBV3-2	TRBJ2-7	TGTGCCAGCAGCCGCGGGGGGGCCCCTGAGCAGTACTTC	CASSRGGAPEQYF
-	TRBV19	TRBJ1-2	TGTGCCAGTAGGAAGATCGGGGGGGATGGCTACACCTTC	CASRKIGGDGYTF
-	TRBV10-2	TRBJ1-1	TGCGCCAGCAACGACAAGGAGAACACTGAAGCTTTCTTT	CASNDKENTEAFF
-	TRBV10-3	TRBJ2-7	TGTGCCATCAGTGACAGGGGGGCCTACGAGCAGTACTTC	CAISDRGAYEQYF
TRBD1	TRBV19	TRBJ1-5	TGTGCCACCGCGGAGACAGGGGGTCAGCCCCAGCATTTT	CATAETGGQPQHF
-	TRBV4-3	TRBJ1-5	TGCGCCAGCAGCCAAGGTGGAAGTCAGCCCCAGCATTTT	CASSQGGSQPQHF
-	TRBV28	TRBJ2-5	TGTGCCAGCAGTTCCCCTACCGGACTTGCAGAGACCCAGTACTTC	CASSSPTGLAETQYF
-	TRBV11-3	TRBJ2-7	TGTGCCAGCAGCTCCCTACCGGGGGAGCAGTACTTC	CASSSLPGEQYF
-	TRBV4-3	TRBJ2-5	TGCGCCAGCAGTACTGAATTATTAGAGACCCAGTACTTC	CASSTELLETQYF
TRBD1	TRBV5-4	TRBJ2-7	TGTGCCAGCAGTTCATTCGACAGGGTAACAACCTACGAGCAGTACTTC	CASSSFDRVTTYEQYF
-	TRBV12-3/TRBV12-4	TRBJ2-7	TGTGCCAGCAGTTTAAGGACGGGCGAGCAGTACTTC	CASSLRTGEQYF
-	TRBV2	TRBJ1-4	TGTGCCAGCAGTATACAGGGAGGTAATGAAAAACTGTTTTTT	CASSIQGGNEKLFF
-	TRBV7-9	TRBJ1-5	TGTGCCAGCAGCTCAAGGGGTGATCAGCCCCAGCATTTT	CASSSRGDQPQHF